One sample yielded the 11 T cell receptor beta chains listed below, sequenced in a study of vaccination and CD4 T cells after COVID-19. The treatment here: 10-day PBMC culture with coronavirus spike peptide pools or control peptides (ViraFEST assay). Pre-COVID-19 pandemic sampling (2011-2018) yielded the unexposed donor's CD4+ T cells. Cultured CD4+ T cell DNA was sequenced using the Oncomine TCR Beta short-read assay. Each CDR3 protein gets one entry after TCRdb re-called the PCR reads with MiXCR. The top ten clones hold under 30% of a sample with some 5,100 distinct CDR3 sequences, more than 35% of them seen once. The antigens for these receptors are not known. Sequencing input: CD4+ T cells from blood, cultured in vitro. Receptors originate from a human donor in good health.

V gene TRBV2 combines with J gene TRBJ2-7; no reliable D call. CDR3 length equals 11 residues. The V end lost 4 bases, the J end lost 4 bases, and 5 bases lay between the germline ends. The germline V gene encodes CDR1 SNHLY and CDR2 FYNNEI. Here the CDR3 reads CASSADYEQYF. As DNA, the CDR3 is TGTGCCAGCAGTGCCGATTACGAGCAGTACTTC.

The J gene is TRBJ2-7, the V gene TRBV7-8, with a tentative D call TRBD2 (5 bases). The CDR3 sequence is 14 residues long. V was trimmed by 1 base and J by 5 bases, leaving 12 bases between them. Germline V gene sequence: CDR1 SGHVS, CDR2 FQNEAQ. CDR3 residues: CASSLDSGKDEQYF. In DNA, the CDR3 is TGTGCCAGCAGCTTAGACAGCGGTAAGGACGAGCAGTACTTC.

The rearrangement joins TRBV23-1 to TRBJ1-1; no definite D call. TRBV23-1 is sorted into the ORF group, with uncertain function. The CDR3 has 14 residues. Trimming cost V 3 bases and J 6 bases, with 14 bases left between them. The CDR3 bases are TGCGCCAGCAGTCATTTGGACCAGGAAGCTGAAGCTTTCTTT. Its translation: CASSHLDQEAEAFF.

This clonotype was observed a few times. This rearrangement joins TRBV7-6 to TRBJ1-1; 8 bases match TRBD1. Per germline, CDR1 SGHVS and CDR2 FNYEAQ. This CDR3 has 16 amino acids. Trimming at V came to 1 base and at J to 5 bases, leaving 9 bases not matched to a gene. The DNA of the CDR3 is TGTGCCAGCAGCTTAGAGAGGACAGGGAAATTGACTGAAGCTTTCTTT. Protein sequence: CASSLERTGKLTEAFF. The full variable domain, rest sourced from reference TRBV7-6 and TRBJ1-1, is GAGVSQSPRYKVTKRGQDVALRCDPISGHVSLYWYRQALGQGPEFLTYFNYEAQQDKSGLPNDRFSAERPEGSISTLTIQRTEQRDSAMYRCASSLERTGKLTEAFFGQGTRLTVV.

The V gene is TRBV20-1, the J gene TRBJ1-2; no reliable D call. The germline V and J ends were trimmed by 0 bases and 10 bases, with 9 bases remaining between them. The CDR3 length is 11 residues. Germline V lookup: CDR1 DFQATT, CDR2 SNEGSKA (reference sequence). CDR3 sequence: CSARDSDFYTF. CDR3 in DNA: TGCAGTGCTAGAGATTCGGACTTCTACACCTTC.

V gene TRBV12-3 or TRBV12-4 combines with J gene TRBJ1-2, with D perhaps TRBD1 (5 bases). The V gene lost 11 bases and the J gene lost 1 base, with 14 bases spanning the gap. CDR3 length: 13 residues. CDR3 in amino acids: CALRGRYNYGYTF. The DNA of the CDR3 is TGTGCCCTAAGGGGCAGGTATAACTATGGCTACACCTTC.

This clonotype has more than one count but fewer than ten. CDR3 amino acids: CASSHRSDEQYF. The CDR3 coding sequence is TGTGCCAGCAGTCACAGGAGCGACGAGCAGTACTTC. The chain recombines TRBV6-2 or TRBV6-3 with TRBJ2-7; TRBD1 is a possible D gene (5 bases). V lost 5 bases and J lost 5, with 10 bases in between. The CDR3 runs 12 residues. The germline gives CDR1 MNHEY, CDR2 SVGEGT.

The rearrangement uses TRBV6-2 or TRBV6-3 and TRBJ1-5; possibly TRBD1 for D (5 bases). This CDR3 comprises 16 residues. V lost 4 bases, J lost 6 bases, and 19 bases lay in between. CDR1 and CDR2 from the germline V gene are MNHEY and SVGEGT. This CDR3 reads CASSSPFDSNAQPQHF. The CDR3 region has the DNA TGTGCCAGCAGTTCACCCTTCGACAGTAATGCTCAGCCCCAGCATTTT.

This clonotype was seen more than once but under ten times. J is TRBJ1-5 and V is TRBV7-8; D gene uncertain. The germline gives CDR1 SGHVS, CDR2 FQNEAQ. This CDR3 region has 20 residues. The V and J ends lost 0 bases and 0 bases respectively, with 21 bases between them. The CDR3 loop is CASSLARGLRVVNSNQPQHF. CDR3 nucleotide sequence: TGTGCCAGCAGCTTAGCACGAGGGCTTCGCGTTGTGAATAGCAATCAGCCCCAGCATTTT. Variable domain in full (rest from reference TRBV7-8 and TRBJ1-5): GAGVSQSPRYKVAKRGQDVALRCDPISGHVSLFWYQQALGQGPEFLTYFQNEAQLDKSGLPSDRFFAERPEGSVSTLKIQRTQQEDSAVYLCASSLARGLRVVNSNQPQHFGDGTRLSIL.

This clonotype was seen a few times. CDR3 coding DNA: TGTGCCAGCAGTGAAGTCGGTTTGCGAGGGGGCGCCGAGACCCAGTACTTC. This encodes CASSEVGLRGGAETQYF. This sequence joins TRBV2 and TRBJ2-5; 7 bases line up with TRBD1. V trimming: 1 base; J trimming: 5 bases; junction bases outside the gene matches: 13. Germline-derived CDR1 and CDR2 are SNHLY and FYNNEI. The CDR3 spans 17 residues. The entire variable domain, with the rest obtained from reference TRBV2 and TRBJ2-5, is as follows: EPEVTQTPSHQVTQMGQEVILRCVPISNHLYFYWYRQILGQKVEFLVSFYNNEISEKSEIFDDQFSVERPDGSNFTLKIRSTKLEDSAMYFCASSEVGLRGGAETQYFGPGTRLLVL.

V usage is TRBV5-4 and J usage is TRBJ1-2, with D possibly matching TRBD1 (6 bases). Trimming removed 3 bases at V and 5 bases at J, with 17 bases between. Germline assignment: CDR1 SGHNT and CDR2 YYREEE (reference sequence). This CDR3 comprises 15 residues. The CDR3 sequence: CASSSVGGYPYGYTF. The CDR3 bases are TGTGCCAGCAGCTCGGTGGGGGGCTACCCTTATGGCTACACCTTC. Supplemented by reference TRBV5-4 and TRBJ1-2, the full variable domain reads ETGVTQSPTHLIKTRGQQVTLRCSSQSGHNTVSWYQQALGQGPQFIFQYYREEENGRGNFPPRFSGLQFPNYSSELNVNALELDDSALYLCASSSVGGYPYGYTFGSGTRLTVV.